The 32 T cell receptor beta chains below come from one sample, sequenced in a study of T cell responses to AZD1222 COVID-19 vaccine. Assay used: immunoSEQ multiplex PCR; TCRdb lists only in-frame clones, some missing. The repertoire holds approximately 140,000 clones, with roughly 92% as singletons. This material consisted of peripheral blood, taken 28 days after the second AZD1222 dose. The receptors shown here come from an adult who received the AZD1222 COVID-19 vaccine.

The J gene is TRBJ1-5, the V gene TRBV5-5; tentatively, D is TRBD1 (5 bases). The V end was cut by 0 bases, the J end by 0 bases, with 16 bases between. Germline assignment: CDR1 SGHKS and CDR2 YYEKEE (reference sequence). The CDR3 totals 18 residues. The CDR3 coding sequence is TGTGCCAGCAGCTTGGTATTGGGGCCCCTCTATAGCAATCAGCCCCAGCATTTT. Translation gives CASSLVLGPLYSNQPQHF.

The chain couples TRBV7-2 to TRBJ2-7; D gene ambiguous. Trimming stripped 4 bases from V and 3 bases from J, with 10 bases between. Germline assignment: CDR1 SGHTA and CDR2 FQGNSA. There are 13 residues in the CDR3. DNA of the CDR3: TGTGCCAGCAGCTGGGGTCGAGGCTACGAGCAGTACTTC. This sequence encodes CASSWGRGYEQYF.

This clone was found a few times. This sequence joins TRBV19 and TRBJ2-3; 8 nucleotides agree with TRBD2. The CDR3 spans 15 residues. V lost 4 bases and J lost 1; bases outside the gene matches: 4. CDR1 is LNHDA and CDR2 is SQIVND in the germline V gene (reference sequence). This chain's CDR3 is CASSTGGAGTDTQYF. The CDR3 DNA follows: TGTGCCAGTAGTACCGGGGGGGCCGGCACAGATACGCAGTATTTT.

The CDR3 is CASSHHGPPGNTEAFF. The DNA of the CDR3 is TGCGCCAGCAGTCATCACGGTCCGCCCGGGAACACTGAAGCTTTCTTT. The rearrangement joins TRBV23-1 to TRBJ1-1; D is unclear. TRBV23-1 is given ORF status, its function remaining uncertain. V gave up 3 bases and J gave up 1 base, with 15 bases separating them. The CDR3 has 16 residues.

This sequence joins TRBV19 and TRBJ1-5; TRBD1 might be the D (5 bases). Per germline, CDR1 LNHDA and CDR2 SQIVND (reference sequence). Trimming shortened V by 5 bases and J by 2 bases, and 16 bases separated the two germline ends. This CDR3 has 16 residues. The CDR3: CASSPGDGTGNQPQHF. For the CDR3, the DNA is TGTGCCAGTAGTCCGGGGGACGGTACGGGCAATCAGCCCCAGCATTTT.

The chain employs TRBV3-1 (or the pseudogene TRBV3-2) and TRBJ1-2; no definite D call. V lost 1 base, J lost 5 bases, and 5 bases lay in between. This CDR3 contains 12 residues. CDR1 and CDR2 (germline): LGHDT, YNNKEL (reference sequence). The CDR3 region is CASSQGRYGYTF. The CDR3 DNA reads TGTGCCAGCAGCCAAGGACGGTATGGCTACACCTTC.

This clone was seen only once. This chain joins TRBV20-1 and TRBJ2-1, with 10 bases fitting TRBD2. The CDR3 runs 14 residues. J gave up 8 bases and V 3 bases, and 7 bases lay outside the gene matches. The germline V gene has CDR1 DFQATT and CDR2 SNEGSKA (reference sequence). CDR3 DNA sequence: TGCAGTGCTAGTAGGCTAGCGGGGGACCATGAGCAGTTCTTC. This encodes CSASRLAGDHEQFF.

The chain joins TRBV5-7 to TRBJ1-5; D possibly corresponds to TRBD1 (5 bases). TRBV5-7 is recorded as an ORF, its role being uncertain. The CDR3 sequence is 16 residues long. V was trimmed by 0 bases and J by 7 bases, leaving 17 bases between them. CDR3 protein: CASSLGGTAYRQPQHF. The CDR3 nucleotides are TGTGCCAGCAGCTTGGGAGGGACCGCGTACAGACAGCCCCAGCATTTT.

The J gene is TRBJ2-3, the V gene TRBV25-1, with a possible D match to TRBD2 (7 bases). This CDR3 comprises 14 residues. Trimming shortened V by 9 bases and J by 0 bases, and 13 bases separated the two germline ends. CDR1 and CDR2 from the germline V gene are MGHDK and SYGVNS. The CDR3 sequence: CARYGGASTDTQYF. Written as DNA, the CDR3 is TGTGCCAGATATGGGGGGGCGAGCACAGATACGCAGTATTTT. Looking up the rest from reference TRBV25-1 and TRBJ2-3 gives the full variable domain: EADIYQTPRYLVIGTGKKITLECSQTMGHDKMYWYQQDPGMELHLIHYSYGVNSTEKGDLSSESTVSRIRTEHFPLTLESARPSHTSQYLCARYGGASTDTQYFGPGTRLTVL.

The chain links TRBV23-1 to TRBJ2-7; no clear D. TRBV23-1 is an ORF, with its function uncertain. Trimming removed 2 bases at V and 2 bases at J, with 10 bases between. The CDR3 is 14 amino acids. The CDR3 region has the DNA TGCGCCAGCAGTCAAACCCCAGACACCTACGAGCAGTACGTC. Translated: CASSQTPDTYEQYV.

This sequence joins TRBV28 and TRBJ1-1; the D is unclear. The germline V gene has CDR1 MDHEN and CDR2 SYDVKM. The CDR3 loop spans 15 amino acids. V shed 3 bases and J shed 4 bases, with 15 bases lying between them. The CDR3 DNA sequence: TGTGCCAGCAGTTTCTTCAAAGGGATGCCCACTGAAGCTTTCTTT. This translates into CASSFFKGMPTEAFF.

The chain joins TRBV15 to TRBJ1-5; 9 bases line up with TRBD1. Germline assignment: CDR1 LNHNV and CDR2 YYDKDF (reference sequence). The ends lost 10 bases at V and 6 bases at J; junction bases unmatched: 13. This CDR3 is built from 15 residues. In DNA, the CDR3 is TGTGCCATCGCGTGGGACAGGGATGATAGTCAGCCCCAGCATTTT. It yields the protein CAIAWDRDDSQPQHF.

The CDR3 spells CASSLGPISGNTIYF. The CDR3 DNA is TGCGCCAGCAGCTTGGGACCCATCTCTGGAAACACCATATATTTT. The chain links TRBV5-1 to TRBJ1-3; D uncertain. The V and J ends lost 0 bases and 0 bases respectively, with 7 bases between them. Per germline, CDR1 SGHRS and CDR2 YFSETQ. The CDR3 spans 15 residues. Full variable domain (missing parts from reference TRBV5-1 and TRBJ1-3): KAGVTQTPRYLIKTRGQQVTLSCSPISGHRSVSWYQQTPGQGLQFLFEYFSETQRNKGNFPGRFSGRQFSNSRSEMNVSTLELGDSALYLCASSLGPISGNTIYFGEGSWLTVV.

This chain links TRBV30 with TRBJ1-2, with 9 bases fitting TRBD1. CDR3 length: 14 amino acids. The germline V gene has CDR1 GTSNPN and CDR2 SVGIG (reference sequence). This CDR3 reads CAHSPGQGIYGYTF. The DNA of the CDR3 is TGTGCACATTCCCCGGGACAGGGAATTTATGGCTACACCTTC.

The V gene is TRBV7-7, the J gene TRBJ2-2; no reliable D call. The CDR3 totals 13 residues. V dropped 4 bases and J dropped 7 bases, with 10 bases sitting between them. Germline values: CDR1 SSHAT, CDR2 FNYEAQ (reference sequence). CDR3 amino acids: CASSSAPGGELFF. The CDR3 nucleotides are TGTGCCAGCAGCTCTGCCCCGGGCGGGGAGCTGTTTTTT.

The rearrangement uses TRBV2 and TRBJ2-3; TRBD2 is a possible D gene (6 bases). Germline CDR1 reads SNHLY; CDR2 reads FYNNEI. The CDR3 totals 14 residues. Trimming pared 7 bases from V and 0 bases from J, leaving 11 bases between. The CDR3 DNA is TGTGCCAGCACCTTAGCGGAAAGCACAGATACGCAGTATTTT. Translated, it gives CASTLAESTDTQYF.

The chain uses TRBV7-9 and TRBJ2-7, with D unclear. The germline V gene encodes CDR1 SEHNR and CDR2 FQNEAQ (reference sequence). The CDR3 is made up of 13 amino acids. V lost 7 bases to trimming and J lost 1 base, with 11 bases between them. Here the CDR3 DNA reads TGTGCCAGCAACCGCCTCACATCCTACGAGCAGTACTTC. This codes for CASNRLTSYEQYF.

The chain couples TRBV19 to TRBJ1-5; no clear D gene. The germline V gene has CDR1 LNHDA and CDR2 SQIVND (reference sequence). V lost 9 bases and J 4 bases, leaving 13 bases between the germline ends. There are 13 residues in the CDR3. The CDR3 region has the DNA TGTGCCAGCCACCTGGACCGGAATCAGCCCCAGCATTTT. Encoded protein: CASHLDRNQPQHF.

The chain recombines TRBV29-1 with TRBJ1-1; D is undetermined. The germline V and J ends were trimmed by 5 bases and 3 bases, with 13 bases remaining between them. Germline-derived CDR1 and CDR2 are SQVTM and ANQGSEA. The CDR3 is 13 residues long. CDR3 amino acids: CSVSLRTDTEAFF. For the CDR3, the DNA is TGCAGCGTTTCCCTCAGGACGGACACTGAAGCTTTCTTT.

This sequence joins TRBV5-1 and TRBJ1-2; TRBD1 might be the D (6 bases). Per the germline V gene, CDR1 is SGHRS and CDR2 is YFSETQ. The CDR3 runs to 16 residues. With 4 bases removed from V and 4 bases from J, the gap between germline ends came to 20 bases. This chain's CDR3 is CASSTGQFKGGYGYTF. Written as DNA, the CDR3 is TGCGCCAGCAGCACTGGACAGTTTAAGGGAGGCTATGGCTACACCTTC.

The V call is TRBV10-1, the J call TRBJ2-1; 9 bases line up with TRBD2. With V trimmed by 10 bases and J by 9 bases, 19 bases remained unmatched. This CDR3 is 16 amino acids long. CDR1 is WNHNN and CDR2 is SYGVQD in the germline V gene (reference sequence). CDR3 in DNA: TGCGCCACCCACGACGGGGAGCGGGGGGAGGACTGTGAGCAGTTCTTC. It translates to CATHDGERGEDCEQFF.

This chain uses TRBV11-2 with TRBJ1-4, with D perhaps matching TRBD1 (6 bases). V lost 5 bases, J lost 7 bases, and 20 bases lay in between. Germline CDR1 is SGHAT and CDR2 is FQNNGV. This CDR3 region has 16 residues. This CDR3 is CASSNNFRGLTEKLFF. CDR3 sequence (DNA): TGTGCCAGCAGCAACAACTTCAGGGGTCTTACTGAAAAACTGTTTTTT.

The gene calls are TRBV10-3 and TRBJ2-1; 9 bases align to TRBD2. The germline gives CDR1 ENHRY, CDR2 SYGVKD. The CDR3 loop spans 15 amino acids. V gave up 4 bases and J gave up 8 bases; unmatched junction bases: 9. CDR3 DNA: TGTGCCATCAGTGGAGGTAGCGGGAGTAGCGATGAGCAGTTCTTC. It codes for CAISGGSGSSDEQFF.

The CDR3 region is CASSSWLTGMGGTDTQYF. For the CDR3, the DNA is TGTGCCAGCAGTTCGTGGCTTACAGGGATGGGGGGCACAGATACGCAGTATTTT. The chain links TRBV27 to TRBJ2-3; D perhaps matches TRBD1 (6 bases). The length of the CDR3 is 18 residues. Germline V gene lookup returns CDR1 MNHEY and CDR2 SMNVEV (reference sequence). V shed 4 bases and J shed 1 base, with 21 bases lying between them.

The chain carries TRBV5-1 and TRBJ1-2; 10 bases align to TRBD1. After removal of 4 bases from V and 0 bases from J, the junction contained 3 bases not matched to a gene. Germline CDR1 reads SGHRS; CDR2 reads YFSETQ. CDR3 length: 15 amino acids. The CDR3 protein is CASSPGTGANYGYTF. The CDR3 DNA reads TGCGCCAGCAGCCCTGGGACAGGGGCTAACTATGGCTACACCTTC. The entire variable domain, with the rest obtained from reference TRBV5-1 and TRBJ1-2, is as follows: KAGVTQTPRYLIKTRGQQVTLSCSPISGHRSVSWYQQTPGQGLQFLFEYFSETQRNKGNFPGRFSGRQFSNSRSEMNVSTLELGDSALYLCASSPGTGANYGYTFGSGTRLTVV.

This sequence joins TRBV2 and TRBJ1-1; D is undetermined. V lost 5 bases and J lost 1, with 8 bases in between. Per the germline V gene, CDR1 is SNHLY and CDR2 is FYNNEI. The CDR3 spans 13 residues. In nucleotides, the CDR3 is TGTGCCAGCAGTTTACAGTGGAACACTGAAGCTTTCTTT. Translated, it gives CASSLQWNTEAFF.

The chain links TRBV28 to TRBJ1-2, with unresolved D. This CDR3 is built from 13 residues. V was cut by 10 bases and J by 2 bases, with 14 bases left in between. The germline CDR1 and CDR2 sequences are MDHEN and SYDVKM. In nucleotides, the CDR3 is TGTGCCACCAAAAGCACGGAAAACTATGGCTACACCTTC. Translated, it gives CATKSTENYGYTF.

This chain joins TRBV28 and TRBJ2-7; D is tentatively TRBD1 or TRBD2 (5 bases each). The CDR3 loop spans 13 amino acids. V was trimmed by 2 bases and J by 10 bases, leaving 15 bases between them. Germline CDR1 and CDR2: MDHEN and SYDVKM. The CDR3 DNA follows: TGTGCCAGCAGTTTAGTTACGGGGACCCCACAGTACTTC. It yields the protein CASSLVTGTPQYF.

J is TRBJ1-5 and V is TRBV7-9; a possible D gene is TRBD1 (6 bases). CDR3 length equals 17 residues. Germline-derived CDR1 and CDR2 are SEHNR and FQNEAQ (reference sequence). Trimming took off 2 bases at V and 7 bases at J, with 21 bases between the two ends. The CDR3 reads CASSLLVAGGGRQPQHF. CDR3 nucleotides: TGTGCCAGCAGCTTATTAGTGGCTGGGGGCGGCAGGCAGCCCCAGCATTTT.

The chain is built from TRBV15 and TRBJ2-7; either TRBD1 or TRBD2 may supply D (5 bases each). V was pared by 3 bases and J by 4 bases, with 19 bases between. CDR3 length equals 16 residues. Per the germline V gene, CDR1 is LNHNV and CDR2 is YYDKDF (reference sequence). CDR3 region: CATSRDLGTAQYEQYV. CDR3 coding DNA: TGTGCCACCAGCAGGGACCTCGGGACGGCGCAATACGAGCAGTACGTC.

The rearrangement joins TRBV2 to TRBJ1-4; D is possibly TRBD1 (5 bases). The CDR3 contains 15 residues. The V and J ends lost 6 bases and 4 bases respectively, with 15 bases between them. Per germline, CDR1 SNHLY and CDR2 FYNNEI. This CDR3 reads CASSRGTQINEKLFF. The CDR3 DNA reads TGTGCCAGCAGCCGCGGGACTCAAATTAATGAAAAACTGTTTTTT.

The chain recombines TRBV27 with TRBJ2-7; D is unresolved. Looked up from germline, CDR1 is MNHEY and CDR2 is SMNVEV (reference sequence). The CDR3 is 11 amino acids. V was cut by 8 bases and J by 8 bases, with 13 bases left in between. CDR3 bases: TGTGCCAGCTCATCTTTTAGTAAGCAGTACTTC. Residues: CASSSFSKQYF.